The rows below give T cell receptor beta chains drawn from one sample of a study of identifying expanded T cells in peripheral blood. TCRdb's table, derived via immunoSEQ multiplex PCR, lists solely in-frame clones and lacks some. The sample yields approximately 120,000 clones, roughly 80% seen once. The specimen sequenced was blood. These receptors all stem from a person aged 18 to 75 in good health. The CDR3 runs from the conserved cysteine through the conserved F or W. A D gene is named only where the DNA matches it firmly. Clone size is not always given. Where it is, it says once, few, many or a class for expanded clones.

TRBJ2-7 . TRBV6-1 TRBD1 TGTGCCAGCAGTGTGGGACAGGGGGTACAGTACTTC CASSVGQGVQYF
TRBJ1-2 . TRBV7-2 . TGTGCCAGCAGCCCCGGGGCCACTTATGGCTACACCTTC CASSPGATYGYTF
TRBJ2-2 . TRBV29-1 TRBD1 TGCAGCGTTGGGGACAGAACCGGGGAGCTGTTTTTT CSVGDRTGELFF
TRBJ1-1 . TRBV19 . TGTGCCAGTAGTATTGGAGACGGACAGCCGAACACTGAAGCTTTCTTT CASSIGDGQPNTEAFF
TRBJ2-2 . TRBV7-9 . TGTGCCAGCAGCCTCCACCAACAGGTCGGGGAGCTGTTTTTT CASSLHQQVGELFF
TRBJ2-7 . TRBV11-2 . TGTGCCAGCAGCTCCGTAAAAGTGGTGCAGTACTTC CASSSVKVVQYF
TRBJ2-1 . TRBV7-8 TRBD2 TGTGCCAGCAGCTGGCGGGGGGTCAATGAGCAGTTCTTC CASSWRGVNEQFF
TRBJ2-1 . TRBV6-1 . TGTGCCAGCAGTGAACTAGGACAGTCCATCTACAATGAGCAGTTCTTC CASSELGQSIYNEQFF
TRBJ2-7 . TRBV30 . TGTGCCTGGACTTCCAAGGCCGGTTCCTACGAGCAGTACTTC CAWTSKAGSYEQYF
TRBJ2-7 . TRBV6-6 TRBD1 TGTGCCAGCAGTTACTCTGGACAGGGGATCTACGAGCAGTACTTC CASSYSGQGIYEQYF
TRBJ2-7 . TRBV27 . TGTGCCAGCAGTTTACTGAGGGACCGATACGAGCAGTACTTC CASSLLRDRYEQYF
TRBJ1-5 . TRBV4-3 . TGCGCCAGCAGCCAAGACAGGGCCCATCAGCCCCAGCATTTT CASSQDRAHQPQHF
TRBJ1-4 . TRBV27 . TGTGCCAGCAGCCAACGAGGAACTAATGAAAAACTGTTTTTT CASSQRGTNEKLFF
TRBJ1-1 . TRBV7-2 . TGTGCCAGCAGCTTGCCCCCTGCCGGCCGAACTGAAGCTTTCTTT CASSLPPAGRTEAFF
TRBJ1-6 few TRBV7-9 . TGTGCCAGCAGCTTAGAGAGCAGCTATTCACCCCTCCACTTT CASSLESSYSPLHF
TRBJ2-7 . TRBV7-9 . TGTGCCAGCAGCTTAAGCCCGGGAGAGGCGCCCTACGAGCAGTACTTC CASSLSPGEAPYEQYF
TRBJ1-2 . TRBV5-8 . TGTGCCCTACGACCTAGGGGCGCGGGACATGGCTACACCTTC CALRPRGAGHGYTF
TRBJ2-1 few TRBV6-1 . TGTGCCAGCAGCTTGAACGGATATTCTTACAATGAGCAGTTCTTC CASSLNGYSYNEQFF
TRBJ1-5 . TRBV29-1 . TGCAGCGTTGCAACCGACCTGTATCAGCCCCAGCATTTT CSVATDLYQPQHF
TRBJ2-1 . TRBV7-2 . TGTGCCAGCAGCAGCCACCACACTTCCGCTGAGCAGTTCTTC CASSSHHTSAEQFF
TRBJ1-5 . TRBV30 . TGTGCCTGGAATGAGGCAGGAGGAAATCAGCCCCAGCATTTT CAWNEAGGNQPQHF
TRBJ2-5 . TRBV2 TRBD1 TGTGCCAGCAATGCGAACCACAGGGGGCAAGAGACCCAGTACTTC CASNANHRGQETQYF
TRBJ1-1 . TRBV7-6 . TGTGCCAGCTCGGTCGACACGGCCCGGAACACTGAAGCTTTCTTT CASSVDTARNTEAFF
TRBJ2-1 . TRBV7-6 . TGTGCCAGCAGCTTAGTGTTGAATGAGCAGTTCTTC CASSLVLNEQFF
TRBJ1-2 once TRBV4-3 . TGCGCCAGCAGCCAAGTAGAGGGGGTTGGTGGCTACACCTTC CASSQVEGVGGYTF
TRBJ2-3 once TRBV29-1 . TGCAGCGTTGAAGTTTCTACAGGGAGGCTCGCAGATACGCAGTATTTT CSVEVSTGRLADTQYF
TRBJ1-5 . TRBV6-1 . TGTGCCGGGGGGGGGACTCAGCCCCAGCATTTT CAGGGTQPQHF
TRBJ2-7 . TRBV30 TRBD2 TGTGCCTGGAGTTTAAGGGAGGGTGGAGAGCAGTACTTC CAWSLREGGEQYF
TRBJ2-5 . TRBV29-1 . TGCAGCGCTTCACCAACCCAAGAGACCCAGTACTTC CSASPTQETQYF
TRBJ1-1 . TRBV5-6 TRBD1 TGTGCCAGCAGCTTGAGACAGGGGTACACTGAAGCTTTCTTT CASSLRQGYTEAFF
TRBJ2-2 . TRBV19 TRBD1 TGTGCCAGTAGTGAAAGACAGGGTTCCGGGGAGCTGTTTTTT CASSERQGSGELFF
TRBJ1-6 . TRBV5-6 TRBD1 TGTGCCAGCAGCTACCTCCGGACAGGGATCTCACCCCTCCACTTT CASSYLRTGISPLHF
TRBJ2-7 many TRBV5-4 . TGTGCCAGCAGCTCGGATGGGAACTACTACGAGCAGTACTTC CASSSDGNYYEQYF
TRBJ2-7 . TRBV7-2 TRBD1 TGTGCCAGCAGCCGTGACAGGGCCTACGAGCAGTACTTC CASSRDRAYEQYF
TRBJ2-7 . TRBV11-3 TRBD1 TGTGCCAGCAGCTTTTTCTCCCGACGGTCGACAGGGACCTACGAGCAGTACTTC CASSFFSRRSTGTYEQYF
TRBJ2-5 . TRBV2 . TGTGCCAGCAGTGAAAATGCCGGGACCCAGTACTTC CASSENAGTQYF
TRBJ2-6 few TRBV27 . TGTGCCAGCAGTTTATCTTTCGAGGGAGCAGGGGCCAACGTCCTGACTTTC CASSLSFEGAGANVLTF
TRBJ1-5 once TRBV18 TRBD1 TGTGCCAGCTCACCGGGACAGAGAAATCAGCCCCAGCATTTT CASSPGQRNQPQHF
TRBJ1-2 . TRBV6-6 TRBD1 TGTGCCACCGAGCTACAGGGGTTGGATGGCTACACCTTC CATELQGLDGYTF
TRBJ1-1 . TRBV4-3 . TGCGCCAGCAGCCAAGAACCCGGGGGGCAGGTCACTGAAGCTTTCTTT CASSQEPGGQVTEAFF
TRBJ2-5 once TRBV7-2 TRBD2 TGTGCCAGCAGCTTATCGTTCGCGGGGGTGGAGACCCAGTACTTC CASSLSFAGVETQYF
TRBJ2-7 once TRBV27 TRBD2 TGTGCCAGTAGCGGGACATCCTACGAGCAGTACTTC CASSGTSYEQYF